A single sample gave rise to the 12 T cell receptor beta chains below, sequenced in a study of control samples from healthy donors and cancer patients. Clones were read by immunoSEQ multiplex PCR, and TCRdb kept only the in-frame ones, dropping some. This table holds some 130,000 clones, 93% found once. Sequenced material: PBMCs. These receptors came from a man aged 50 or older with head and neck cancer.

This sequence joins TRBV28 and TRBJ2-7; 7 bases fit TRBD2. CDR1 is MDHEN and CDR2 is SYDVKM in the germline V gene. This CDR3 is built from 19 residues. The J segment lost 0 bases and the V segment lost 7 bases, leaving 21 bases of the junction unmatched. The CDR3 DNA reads TGTGCCAGCACCCGAAGCGGGGTGTGGGGGAGTGGGGACTCCTACGAGCAGTACTTC. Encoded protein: CASTRSGVWGSGDSYEQYF.

CDR3 residues: CASSLGTTSYYEQYF. DNA of the CDR3: TGCGCCAGCAGCTTGGGAACGACTAGTTACTACGAGCAGTACTTC. The chain couples TRBV5-1 to TRBJ2-7; TRBD2 might be the D (6 bases). Deletions cut 0 bases from V and 3 bases from J, with 13 bases between. The CDR3 extends over 15 amino acids. Germline lookup yields CDR1 SGHRS and CDR2 YFSETQ.

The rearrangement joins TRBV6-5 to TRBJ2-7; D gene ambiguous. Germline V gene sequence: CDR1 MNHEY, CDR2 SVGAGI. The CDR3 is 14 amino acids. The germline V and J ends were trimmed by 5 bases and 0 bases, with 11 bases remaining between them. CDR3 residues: CASSQTGSSYEQYF. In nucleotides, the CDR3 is TGTGCCAGCAGTCAGACGGGTAGCTCCTACGAGCAGTACTTC.

CDR3 residues: CASSLGTSGVNEQFF. In DNA, the CDR3 is TGTGCCAGCAGCTTAGGGACTAGCGGGGTGAATGAGCAGTTCTTC. The J gene is TRBJ2-1, the V gene TRBV7-3, with 13 bases aligning to TRBD2. The CDR3 extends over 15 amino acids. V dropped 2 bases and J dropped 7; count of bases not matched to a gene: 2. Per the germline V gene, CDR1 is SGHTA and CDR2 is FQGTGA. Variable domain in full (rest from reference TRBV7-3 and TRBJ2-1): GAGVSQTPSNKVTEKGKYVELRCDPISGHTALYWYRQSLGQGPEFLIYFQGTGAADDSGLPNDRFFAVRPEGSVSTLKIQRTERGDSAVYLCASSLGTSGVNEQFFGPGTRLTVL.

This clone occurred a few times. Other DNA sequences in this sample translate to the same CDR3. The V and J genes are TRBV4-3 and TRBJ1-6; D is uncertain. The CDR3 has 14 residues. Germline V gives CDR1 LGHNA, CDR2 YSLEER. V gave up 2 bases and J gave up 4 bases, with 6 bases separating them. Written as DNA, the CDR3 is TGCGCCAGCAGCCAATGGTGGTATAATTCACCCCTCCACTTT. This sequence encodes CASSQWWYNSPLHF.

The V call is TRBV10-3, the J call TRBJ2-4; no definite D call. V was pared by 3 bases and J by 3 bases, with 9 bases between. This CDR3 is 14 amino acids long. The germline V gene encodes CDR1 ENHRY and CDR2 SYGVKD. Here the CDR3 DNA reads TGTGCCATCAGTGAACCAGGAGACAAAAACATTCAGTACTTC. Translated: CAISEPGDKNIQYF.

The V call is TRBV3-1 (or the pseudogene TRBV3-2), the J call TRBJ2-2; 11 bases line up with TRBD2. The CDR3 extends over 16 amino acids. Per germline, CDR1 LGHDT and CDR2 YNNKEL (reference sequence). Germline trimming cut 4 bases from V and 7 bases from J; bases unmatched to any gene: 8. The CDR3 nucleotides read TGTGCCAGCAGCCCCGCAACTAGCGGGGGAGGCGGGGAGCTGTTTTTT. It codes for CASSPATSGGGGELFF.

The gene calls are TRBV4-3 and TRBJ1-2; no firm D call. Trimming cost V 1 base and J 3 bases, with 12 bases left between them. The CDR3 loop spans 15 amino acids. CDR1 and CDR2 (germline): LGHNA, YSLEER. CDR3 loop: CASSQGSQFYYGYTF. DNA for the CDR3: TGCGCCAGCAGCCAAGGGAGCCAGTTCTACTATGGCTACACCTTC.

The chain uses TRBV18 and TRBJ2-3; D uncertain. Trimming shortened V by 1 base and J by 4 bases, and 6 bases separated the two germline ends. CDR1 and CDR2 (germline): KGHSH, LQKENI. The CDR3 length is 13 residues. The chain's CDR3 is CASSPQSADTQYF. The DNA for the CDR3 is TGTGCCAGCTCACCACAGTCAGCAGATACGCAGTATTTT.

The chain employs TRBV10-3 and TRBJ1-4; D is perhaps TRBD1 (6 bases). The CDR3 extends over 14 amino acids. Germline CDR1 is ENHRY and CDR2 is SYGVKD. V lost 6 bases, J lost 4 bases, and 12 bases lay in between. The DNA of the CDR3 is TGTGCCATCAGCCTGGACAGACTTAATGAAAAACTGTTTTTT. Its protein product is CAISLDRLNEKLFF.

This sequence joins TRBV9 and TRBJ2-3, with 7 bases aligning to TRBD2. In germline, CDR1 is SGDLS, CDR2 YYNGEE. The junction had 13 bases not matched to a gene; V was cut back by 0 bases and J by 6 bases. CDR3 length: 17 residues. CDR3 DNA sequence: TGTGCCAGCAGCGTAGGGGGGGGGACCCTCCCTACGGATACGCAGTATTTT. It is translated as CASSVGGGTLPTDTQYF.

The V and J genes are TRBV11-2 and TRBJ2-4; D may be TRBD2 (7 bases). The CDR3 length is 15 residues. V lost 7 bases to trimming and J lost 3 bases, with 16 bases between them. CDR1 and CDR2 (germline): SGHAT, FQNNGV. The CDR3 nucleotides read TGTGCCAGCAACCCCTGGGGGGGCGTCAAAAACATTCAGTACTTC. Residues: CASNPWGGVKNIQYF.